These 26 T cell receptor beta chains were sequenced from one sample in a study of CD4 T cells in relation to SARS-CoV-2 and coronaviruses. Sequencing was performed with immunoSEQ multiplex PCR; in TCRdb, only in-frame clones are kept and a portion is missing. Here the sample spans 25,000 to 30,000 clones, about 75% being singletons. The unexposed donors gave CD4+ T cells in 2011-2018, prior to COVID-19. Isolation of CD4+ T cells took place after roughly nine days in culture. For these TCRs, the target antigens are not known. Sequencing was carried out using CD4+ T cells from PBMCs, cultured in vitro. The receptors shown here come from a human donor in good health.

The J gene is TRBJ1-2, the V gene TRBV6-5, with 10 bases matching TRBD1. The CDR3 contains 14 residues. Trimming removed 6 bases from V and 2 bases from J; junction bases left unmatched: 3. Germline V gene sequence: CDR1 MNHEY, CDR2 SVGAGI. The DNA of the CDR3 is TGTGCCAGCAGCTTGGGACAGGGGAACTATGGCTACACCTTC. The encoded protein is CASSLGQGNYGYTF.

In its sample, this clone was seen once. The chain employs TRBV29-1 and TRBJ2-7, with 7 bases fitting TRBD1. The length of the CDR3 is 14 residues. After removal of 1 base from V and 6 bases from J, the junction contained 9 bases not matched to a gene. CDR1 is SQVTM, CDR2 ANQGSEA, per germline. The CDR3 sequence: CSVEVLTGSLEQYF. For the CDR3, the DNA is TGCAGCGTTGAAGTCCTGACAGGGAGCCTCGAGCAGTACTTC.

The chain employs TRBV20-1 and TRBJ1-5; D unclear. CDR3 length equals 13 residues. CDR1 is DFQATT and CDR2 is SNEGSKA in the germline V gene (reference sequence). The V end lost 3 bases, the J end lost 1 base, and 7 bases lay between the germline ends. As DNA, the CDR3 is TGCAGTGCTAGTGGCTGGAGCAATCAGCCCCAGCATTTT. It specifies CSASGWSNQPQHF.

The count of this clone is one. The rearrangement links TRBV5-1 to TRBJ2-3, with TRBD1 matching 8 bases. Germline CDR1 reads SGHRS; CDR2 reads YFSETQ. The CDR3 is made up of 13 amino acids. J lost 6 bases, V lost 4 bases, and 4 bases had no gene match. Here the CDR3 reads CASSRDRRDTQYF. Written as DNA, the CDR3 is TGCGCCAGCAGCAGGGACAGGAGGGATACGCAGTATTTT.

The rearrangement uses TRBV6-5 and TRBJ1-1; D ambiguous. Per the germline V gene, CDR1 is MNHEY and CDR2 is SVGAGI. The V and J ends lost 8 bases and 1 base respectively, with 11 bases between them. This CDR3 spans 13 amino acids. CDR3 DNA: TGTGCCAGCTCACCAACATGGAACACTGAAGCTTTCTTT. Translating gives CASSPTWNTEAFF.

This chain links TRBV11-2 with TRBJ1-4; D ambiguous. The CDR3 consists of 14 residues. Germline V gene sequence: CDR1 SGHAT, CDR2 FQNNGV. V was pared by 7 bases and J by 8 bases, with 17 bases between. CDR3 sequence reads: CASKEEPTTEKLFF. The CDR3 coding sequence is TGTGCCAGCAAAGAGGAGCCGACGACCGAAAAACTGTTTTTT.

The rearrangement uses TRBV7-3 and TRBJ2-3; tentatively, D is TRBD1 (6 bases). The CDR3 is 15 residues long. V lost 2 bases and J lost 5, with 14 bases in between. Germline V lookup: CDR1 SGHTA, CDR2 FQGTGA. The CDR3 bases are TGTGCCAGCAGCTTACTATCCAGGGGCCAAGATACGCAGTATTTT. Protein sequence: CASSLLSRGQDTQYF.

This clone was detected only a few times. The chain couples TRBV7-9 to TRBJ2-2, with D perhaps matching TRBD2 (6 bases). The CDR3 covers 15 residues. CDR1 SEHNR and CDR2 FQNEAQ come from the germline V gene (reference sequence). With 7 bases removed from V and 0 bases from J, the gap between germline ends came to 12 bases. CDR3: CASISAGSNTGELFF. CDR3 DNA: TGTGCCAGCATTTCCGCGGGATCGAACACCGGGGAGCTGTTTTTT.

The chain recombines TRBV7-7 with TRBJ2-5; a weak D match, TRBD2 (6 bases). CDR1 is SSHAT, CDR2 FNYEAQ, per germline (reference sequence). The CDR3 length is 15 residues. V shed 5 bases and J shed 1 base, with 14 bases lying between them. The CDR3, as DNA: TGTGCCAGCAGCCCACAAGGAGGGCGCCAAGAGACCCAGTACTTC. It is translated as CASSPQGGRQETQYF.

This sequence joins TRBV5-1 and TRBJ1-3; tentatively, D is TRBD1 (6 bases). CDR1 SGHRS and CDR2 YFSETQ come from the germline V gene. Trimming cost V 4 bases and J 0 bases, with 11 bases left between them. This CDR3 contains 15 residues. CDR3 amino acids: CASSPTGFSGNTIYF. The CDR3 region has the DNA TGCGCCAGCAGCCCTACAGGGTTCTCTGGAAACACCATATATTTT.

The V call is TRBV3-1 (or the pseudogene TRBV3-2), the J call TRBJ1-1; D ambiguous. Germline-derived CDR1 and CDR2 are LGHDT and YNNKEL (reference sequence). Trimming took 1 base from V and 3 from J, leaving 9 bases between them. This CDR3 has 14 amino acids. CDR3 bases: TGTGCCAGCAGCCAAGGAGGGAGGCACACTGAAGCTTTCTTT. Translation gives CASSQGGRHTEAFF.

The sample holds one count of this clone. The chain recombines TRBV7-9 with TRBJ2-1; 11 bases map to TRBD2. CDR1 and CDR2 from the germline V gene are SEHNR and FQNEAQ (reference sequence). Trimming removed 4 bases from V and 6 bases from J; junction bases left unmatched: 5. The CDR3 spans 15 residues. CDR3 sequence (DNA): TGTGCCAGCAGCTCCGGGACTAGCGGAGTCAATGAGCAGTTCTTC. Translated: CASSSGTSGVNEQFF.

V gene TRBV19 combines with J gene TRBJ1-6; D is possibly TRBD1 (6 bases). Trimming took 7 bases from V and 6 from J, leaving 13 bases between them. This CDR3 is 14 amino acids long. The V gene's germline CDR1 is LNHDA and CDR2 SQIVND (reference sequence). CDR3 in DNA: TGTGCCAGTACTGCGGGACAAATTAATTCACCCCTCCACTTT. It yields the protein CASTAGQINSPLHF.

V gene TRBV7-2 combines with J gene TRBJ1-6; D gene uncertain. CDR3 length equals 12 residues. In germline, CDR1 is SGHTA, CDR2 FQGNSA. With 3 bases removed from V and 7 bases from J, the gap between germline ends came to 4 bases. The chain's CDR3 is CASSLENSPLHF. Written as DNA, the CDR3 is TGTGCCAGCAGCTTGGAGAATTCACCCCTCCACTTT.

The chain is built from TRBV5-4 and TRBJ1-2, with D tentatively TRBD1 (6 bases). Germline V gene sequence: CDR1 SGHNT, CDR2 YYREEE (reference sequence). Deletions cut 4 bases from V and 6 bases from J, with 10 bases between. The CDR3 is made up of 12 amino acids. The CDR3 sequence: CASSLDRHGYTF. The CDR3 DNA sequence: TGTGCCAGCAGCCTTGACAGGCATGGCTACACCTTC.

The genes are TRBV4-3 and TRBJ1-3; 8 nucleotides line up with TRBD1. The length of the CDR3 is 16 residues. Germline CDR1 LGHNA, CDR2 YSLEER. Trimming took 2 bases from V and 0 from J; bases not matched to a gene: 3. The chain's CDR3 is CASSQTGGFSGNTIYF. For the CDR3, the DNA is TGCGCCAGCAGCCAAACAGGGGGGTTCTCTGGAAACACCATATATTTT.

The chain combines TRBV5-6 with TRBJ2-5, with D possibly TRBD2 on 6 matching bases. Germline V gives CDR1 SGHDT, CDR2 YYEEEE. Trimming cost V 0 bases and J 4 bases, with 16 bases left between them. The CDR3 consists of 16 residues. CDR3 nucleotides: TGTGCCAGCAGCTTGGTTGATCCGGGGCGGGGAGAGACCCAGTACTTC. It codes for CASSLVDPGRGETQYF.

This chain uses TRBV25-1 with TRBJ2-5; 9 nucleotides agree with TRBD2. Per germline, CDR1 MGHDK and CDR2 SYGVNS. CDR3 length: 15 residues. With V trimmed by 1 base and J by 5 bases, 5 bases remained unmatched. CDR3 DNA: TGTGCCAGCAGTGAATTTCTAGCGGGATATGAGACCCAGTACTTC. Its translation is CASSEFLAGYETQYF.

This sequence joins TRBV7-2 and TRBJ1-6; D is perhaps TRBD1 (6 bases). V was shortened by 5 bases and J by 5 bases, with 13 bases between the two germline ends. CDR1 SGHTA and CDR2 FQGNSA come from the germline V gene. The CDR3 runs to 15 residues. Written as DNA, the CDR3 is TGTGCCAGCAGCGCAGGACAGCGGGATAATTCACCCCTCCACTTT. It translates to CASSAGQRDNSPLHF.

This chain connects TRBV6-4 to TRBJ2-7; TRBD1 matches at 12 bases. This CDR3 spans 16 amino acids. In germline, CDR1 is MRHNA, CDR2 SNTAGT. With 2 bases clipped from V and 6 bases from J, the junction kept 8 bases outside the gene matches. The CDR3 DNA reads TGTGCCAGCAGTGACCGGGACAGGGGGCGAAAGATCGAGCAGTACTTC. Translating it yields CASSDRDRGRKIEQYF.

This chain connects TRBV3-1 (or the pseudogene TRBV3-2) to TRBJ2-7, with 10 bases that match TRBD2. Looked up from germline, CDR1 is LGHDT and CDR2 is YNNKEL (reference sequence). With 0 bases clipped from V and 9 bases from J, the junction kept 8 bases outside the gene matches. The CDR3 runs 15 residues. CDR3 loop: CASSQESLAGVGQYF. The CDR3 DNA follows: TGTGCCAGCAGCCAAGAGTCTCTAGCGGGAGTTGGGCAGTACTTC.

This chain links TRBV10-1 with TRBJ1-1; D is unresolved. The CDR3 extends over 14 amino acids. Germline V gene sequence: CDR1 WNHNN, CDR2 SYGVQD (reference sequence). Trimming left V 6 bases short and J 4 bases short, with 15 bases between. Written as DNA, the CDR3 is TGCGCCAGCAGCATCGCTTCTGATGGCACTGAAGCTTTCTTT. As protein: CASSIASDGTEAFF.

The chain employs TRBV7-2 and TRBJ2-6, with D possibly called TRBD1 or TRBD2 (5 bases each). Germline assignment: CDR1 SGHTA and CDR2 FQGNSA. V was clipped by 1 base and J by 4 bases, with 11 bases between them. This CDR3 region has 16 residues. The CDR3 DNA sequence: TGTGCCAGCAGCTTAGACCCAGGGACGGGGGCCAACGTCCTGACTTTC. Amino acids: CASSLDPGTGANVLTF.

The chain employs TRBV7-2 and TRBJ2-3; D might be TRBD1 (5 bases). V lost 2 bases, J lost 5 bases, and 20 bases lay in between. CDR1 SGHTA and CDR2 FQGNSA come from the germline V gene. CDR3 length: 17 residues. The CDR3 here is CASSLTLTGPSEDTQYF. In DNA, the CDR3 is TGTGCCAGCAGCTTAACCTTAACAGGCCCCTCAGAAGATACGCAGTATTTT.

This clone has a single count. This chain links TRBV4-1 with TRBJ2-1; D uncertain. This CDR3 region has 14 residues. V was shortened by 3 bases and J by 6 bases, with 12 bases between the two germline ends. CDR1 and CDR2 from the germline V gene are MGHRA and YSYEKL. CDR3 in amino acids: CASSQPVRANEQFF. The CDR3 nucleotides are TGCGCCAGCAGCCAGCCCGTCCGGGCCAATGAGCAGTTCTTC.

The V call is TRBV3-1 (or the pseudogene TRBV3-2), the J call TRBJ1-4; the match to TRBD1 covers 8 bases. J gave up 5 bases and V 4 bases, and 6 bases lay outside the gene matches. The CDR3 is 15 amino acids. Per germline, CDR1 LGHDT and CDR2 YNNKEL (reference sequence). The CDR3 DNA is TGTGCCAGCAGCCCAACCGGGACAGGAAATGAAAAACTGTTTTTT. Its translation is CASSPTGTGNEKLFF.